This T cell receptor beta chain was captured by sequencing in a study of blood T cells in healthy people across ages. This CDR3 contains 15 residues. CDR1 is LGHDT and CDR2 is YNNKEL in the germline V gene (reference sequence). The sample holds a few counts of this clonotype. Each donor gave 9.5 to 10 milliliters of peripheral blood. Together with a sample-barcoded 5' primer, a J-beta primer mix was included in a second PCR lasting roughly 6 to 12 cycles. TCRdb re-called the 5' RACE reads through MiXCR, storing one row per CDR3 protein. This sample has about 1.4 million distinct CDR3 sequences, with approximately 59% found just once.

This TCR derives from a man aged 18 to 35 in good health. This sequence joins TRBV3-1 and TRBJ2-5, with D tentatively TRBD2 (5 bases). The closer fit of TRBJ2-7 to the DNA end suggests the J call may be wrong. Sequencing input: blood. The CDR3, as DNA: TGTGCCAGCAGCCAAGTGGGGTCTAGCAATTACGAGCAGTACTTC. This translates into CASSQVGSSNYEQYF.